This entry features one T cell receptor beta chain sequence. The sample originates from a study of blood T cell repertoires in COVID-19. Study-wide context: Sites across the United States, Italy and Spain contributed samples from acute and convalescent COVID-19. Nucleic acid was either cDNA or gDNA, and it came from T cells, B-cell-depleted T cells, or PBMCs.

Clones were read by immunoSEQ multiplex PCR, and TCRdb kept only the in-frame ones, dropping some. The sample holds tens of thousands of clones, 88% seen once. This TCR came from a man in his 60s with active COVID-19. The sequenced material came from peripheral blood.

The CDR3 DNA follows: TGTGCCAGCAGCCAAGGGCTGGCGGGAGGTTCCACAGATACGCAGTATTTT. Translated: CASSQGLAGGSTDTQYF. This chain connects TRBV4-2 to TRBJ2-3, with 8 bases lining up with TRBD2. The trim removed 1 base at V and 2 bases at J, leaving 8 bases unmatched. This CDR3 region has 17 residues. Looked up from germline, CDR1 is LGHNA and CDR2 is YNFKEQ.